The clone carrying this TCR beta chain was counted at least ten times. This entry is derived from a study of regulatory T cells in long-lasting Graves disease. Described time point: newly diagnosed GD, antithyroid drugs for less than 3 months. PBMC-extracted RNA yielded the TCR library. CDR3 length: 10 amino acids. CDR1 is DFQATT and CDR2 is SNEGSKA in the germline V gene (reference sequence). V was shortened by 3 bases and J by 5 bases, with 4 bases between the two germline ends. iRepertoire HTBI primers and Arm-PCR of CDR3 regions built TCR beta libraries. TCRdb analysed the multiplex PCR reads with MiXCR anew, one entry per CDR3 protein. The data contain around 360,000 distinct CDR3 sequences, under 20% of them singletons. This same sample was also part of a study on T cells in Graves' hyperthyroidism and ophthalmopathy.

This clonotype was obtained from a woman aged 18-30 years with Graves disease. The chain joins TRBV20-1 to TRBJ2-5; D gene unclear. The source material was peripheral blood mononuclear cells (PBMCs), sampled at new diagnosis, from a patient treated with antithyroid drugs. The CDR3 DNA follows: TGCAGTGCTAGGGCGGAGACCCAGTACTTC. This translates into CSARAETQYF.